This T cell receptor beta chain stems from a study of identical twins. One entry per CDR3 protein results from TCRdb running MiXCR on the 5' RACE reads. The sample shows 1.5 million to 2 million distinct CDR3 sequences, around 33% of them seen only once. The study, taken as a whole, reports: Findings came from cross-sectional statistics, without long-term follow-up of donors.

As regards this clonotype: Its antigen is not known.

Germline loops: CDR1 MNHEY, CDR2 SMNVEV (reference sequence). Germline trimming cut 4 bases from V and 5 bases from J; bases unmatched to any gene: 7. The CDR3 runs 15 residues. The sequencing sample was made of cord blood. This clonotype originated in a newborn girl in good health. The chain has TRBV27 and TRBJ1-2, with 10 bases matching TRBD1. The DNA for the CDR3 is TGTGCCAGCAGTTCAGGACAGGGGGGGAGTTATGGCTACACCTTC. Encoded protein: CASSSGQGGSYGYTF.